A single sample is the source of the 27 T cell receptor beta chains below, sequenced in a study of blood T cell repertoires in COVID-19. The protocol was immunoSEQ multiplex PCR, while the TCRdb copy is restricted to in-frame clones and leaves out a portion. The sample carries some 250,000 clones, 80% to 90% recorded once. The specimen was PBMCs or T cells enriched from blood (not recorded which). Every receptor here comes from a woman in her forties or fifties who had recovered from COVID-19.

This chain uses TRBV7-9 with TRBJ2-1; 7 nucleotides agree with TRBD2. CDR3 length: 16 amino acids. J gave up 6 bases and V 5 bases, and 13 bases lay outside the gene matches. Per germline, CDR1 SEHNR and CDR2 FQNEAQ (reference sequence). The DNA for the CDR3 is TGTGCCAGCAGCAAACTAGGGACTTGGGAGGGCAATGAGCAGTTCTTC. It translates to CASSKLGTWEGNEQFF.

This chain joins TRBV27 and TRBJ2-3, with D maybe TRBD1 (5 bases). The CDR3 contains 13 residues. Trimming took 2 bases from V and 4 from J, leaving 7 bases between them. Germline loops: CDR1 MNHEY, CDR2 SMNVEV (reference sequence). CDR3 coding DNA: TGTGCCAGCAGTTTACAAGGGGCAGATACGCAGTATTTT. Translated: CASSLQGADTQYF.

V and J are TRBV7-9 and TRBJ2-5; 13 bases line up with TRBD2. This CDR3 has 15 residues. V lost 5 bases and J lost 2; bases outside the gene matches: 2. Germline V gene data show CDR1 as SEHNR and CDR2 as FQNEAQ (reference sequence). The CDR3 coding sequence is TGTGCCAGCAGCCCGGGACTAGCGGGGCAAGAGACCCAGTACTTC. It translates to CASSPGLAGQETQYF.

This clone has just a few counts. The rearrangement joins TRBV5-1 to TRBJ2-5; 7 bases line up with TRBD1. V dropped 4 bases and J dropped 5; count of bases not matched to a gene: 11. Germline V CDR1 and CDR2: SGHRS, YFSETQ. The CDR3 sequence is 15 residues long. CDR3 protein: CASSSGQEKWETQYF. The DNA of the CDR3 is TGCGCCAGCAGCAGCGGACAGGAAAAGTGGGAGACCCAGTACTTC.

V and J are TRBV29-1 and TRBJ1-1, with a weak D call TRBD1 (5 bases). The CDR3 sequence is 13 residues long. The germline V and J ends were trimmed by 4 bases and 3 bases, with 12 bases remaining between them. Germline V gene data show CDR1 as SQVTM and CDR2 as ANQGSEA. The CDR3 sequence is CSVGSGMDTEAFF. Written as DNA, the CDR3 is TGCAGCGTTGGTTCAGGGATGGACACTGAAGCTTTCTTT.

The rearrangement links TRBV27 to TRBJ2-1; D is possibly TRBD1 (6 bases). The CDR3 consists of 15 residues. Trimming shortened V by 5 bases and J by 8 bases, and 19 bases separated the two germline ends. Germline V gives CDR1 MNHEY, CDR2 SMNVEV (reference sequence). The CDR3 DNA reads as TGTGCCAGCAGTCACCCTGGGCAGGGGAAGTATGAGCAGTTCTTC. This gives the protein CASSHPGQGKYEQFF.

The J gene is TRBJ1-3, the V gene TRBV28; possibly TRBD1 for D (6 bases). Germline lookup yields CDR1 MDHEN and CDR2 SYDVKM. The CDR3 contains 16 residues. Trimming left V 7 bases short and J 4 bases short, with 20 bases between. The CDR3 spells CASTTPQGRGGNTIYF. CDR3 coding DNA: TGTGCCAGCACCACCCCACAGGGAAGGGGAGGAAACACCATATATTTT.

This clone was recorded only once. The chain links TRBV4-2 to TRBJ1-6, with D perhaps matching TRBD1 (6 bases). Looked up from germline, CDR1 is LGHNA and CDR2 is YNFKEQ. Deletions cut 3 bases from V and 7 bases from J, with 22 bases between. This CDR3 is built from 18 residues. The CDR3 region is CASSQPGAGGGRNSPLHF. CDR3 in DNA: TGTGCCAGCAGCCAGCCTGGGGCGGGGGGCGGTCGGAATTCACCCCTCCACTTT.

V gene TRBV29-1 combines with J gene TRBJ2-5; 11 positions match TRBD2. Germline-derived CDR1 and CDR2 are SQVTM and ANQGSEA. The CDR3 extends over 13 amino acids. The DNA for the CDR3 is TGCAGTGGGGGACTAGCGGAGAAAGAGACCCAGTACTTC. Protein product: CSGGLAEKETQYF.

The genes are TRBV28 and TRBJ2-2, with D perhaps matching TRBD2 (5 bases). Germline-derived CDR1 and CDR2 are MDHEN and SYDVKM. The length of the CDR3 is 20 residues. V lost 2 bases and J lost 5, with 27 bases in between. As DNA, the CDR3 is TGTGCCAGCAGTTTAGTAGCCCTTCTAGCTCTACAACCGGGGACCGGGGAGCTGTTTTTT. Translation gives CASSLVALLALQPGTGELFF.

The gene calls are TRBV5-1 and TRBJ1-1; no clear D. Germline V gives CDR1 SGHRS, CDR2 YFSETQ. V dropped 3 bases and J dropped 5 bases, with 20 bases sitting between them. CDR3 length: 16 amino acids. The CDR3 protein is CASSSGGTGFGTEAFF. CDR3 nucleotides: TGCGCCAGCAGCTCTGGAGGCACCGGATTTGGGACTGAAGCTTTCTTT.

CDR3 sequence: CASAWGTSGYEQYF. The CDR3 DNA reads as TGTGCCAGCGCTTGGGGGACTAGCGGCTACGAGCAGTACTTC. The chain combines TRBV6-5 with TRBJ2-7; 11 positions match TRBD2. The germline gives CDR1 MNHEY, CDR2 SVGAGI. The CDR3 runs to 14 residues. Trimming took 8 bases from V and 3 from J; bases not matched to a gene: 6.

CDR3 loop: CASSVGQGLWEPQHF. For the CDR3, the DNA is TGTGCCAGCAGCGTTGGACAGGGTCTATGGGAGCCCCAGCATTTT. The rearrangement uses TRBV5-5 and TRBJ1-5, with 8 bases identical to TRBD1. Unmatched junction bases numbered 11, after V lost 4 bases and J lost 8 bases. This CDR3 is built from 15 residues. Germline assignment: CDR1 SGHKS and CDR2 YYEKEE (reference sequence).

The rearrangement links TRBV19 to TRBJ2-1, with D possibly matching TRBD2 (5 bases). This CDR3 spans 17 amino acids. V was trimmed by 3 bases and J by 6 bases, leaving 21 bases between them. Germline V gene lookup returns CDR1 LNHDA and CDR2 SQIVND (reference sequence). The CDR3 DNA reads TGTGCCAGTAGTATTGGATCCCTAGCTTTGGTTGTCAATGAGCAGTTCTTC. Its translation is CASSIGSLALVVNEQFF.

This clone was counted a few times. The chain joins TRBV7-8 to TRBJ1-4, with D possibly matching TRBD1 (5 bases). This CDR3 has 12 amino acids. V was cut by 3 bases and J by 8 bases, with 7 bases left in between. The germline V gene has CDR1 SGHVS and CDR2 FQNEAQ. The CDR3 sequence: CASSFPGEKLFF. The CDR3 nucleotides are TGTGCCAGCAGCTTTCCAGGGGAAAAACTGTTTTTT. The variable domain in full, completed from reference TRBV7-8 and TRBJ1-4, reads GAGVSQSPRYKVAKRGQDVALRCDPISGHVSLFWYQQALGQGPEFLTYFQNEAQLDKSGLPSDRFFAERPEGSVSTLKIQRTQQEDSAVYLCASSFPGEKLFFGSGTQLSVL.

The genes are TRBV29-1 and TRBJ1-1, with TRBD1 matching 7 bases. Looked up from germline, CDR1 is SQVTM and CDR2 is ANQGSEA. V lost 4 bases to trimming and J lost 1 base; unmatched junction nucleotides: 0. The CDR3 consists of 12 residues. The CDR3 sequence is CSVGDRNTEAFF. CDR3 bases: TGCAGCGTTGGGGACAGGAACACTGAAGCTTTCTTT.

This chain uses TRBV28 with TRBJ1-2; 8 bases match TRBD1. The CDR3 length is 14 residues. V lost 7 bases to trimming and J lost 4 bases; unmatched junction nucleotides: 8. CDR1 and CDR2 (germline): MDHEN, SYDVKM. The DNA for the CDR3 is TGTGCCAGCACCTTAACAGGGGGGGTCTATGGCTACACCTTC. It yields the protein CASTLTGGVYGYTF.

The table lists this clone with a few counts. The CDR3 DNA is TGTGCCAGCAGTGTCCCGGTCGGGACCGGGGAGCTGTTTTTT. Translated, it gives CASSVPVGTGELFF. This rearrangement joins TRBV28 to TRBJ2-2; D call uncertain. The CDR3 runs to 14 residues. The germline V gene encodes CDR1 MDHEN and CDR2 SYDVKM. Trimming pared 5 bases from V and 5 bases from J, leaving 12 bases between. Full variable domain (rest looked up from reference TRBV28 and TRBJ2-2): DVKVTQSSRYLVKRTGEKVFLECVQDMDHENMFWYRQDPGLGLRLIYFSYDVKMKEKGDIPEGYSVSREKKERFSLILESASTNQTSMYLCASSVPVGTGELFFGEGSRLTVL.

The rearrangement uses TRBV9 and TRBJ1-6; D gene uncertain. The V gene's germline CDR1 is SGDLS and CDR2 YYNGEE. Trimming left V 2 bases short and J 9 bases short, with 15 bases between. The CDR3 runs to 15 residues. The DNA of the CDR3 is TGTGCCAGCAGCGTTGAGCGAAGTGAGAGTTCACCCCTCCACTTT. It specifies CASSVERSESSPLHF. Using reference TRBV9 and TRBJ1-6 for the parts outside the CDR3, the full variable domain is DSGVTQTPKHLITATGQRVTLRCSPRSGDLSVYWYQQSLDQGLQFLIQYYNGEERAKGNILERFSAQQFPDLHSELNLSSLELGDSALYFCASSVERSESSPLHFGNGTRLTVT.

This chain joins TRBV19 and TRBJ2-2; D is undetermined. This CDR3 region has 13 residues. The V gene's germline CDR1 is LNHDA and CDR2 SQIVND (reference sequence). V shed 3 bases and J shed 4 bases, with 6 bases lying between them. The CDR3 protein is CASSMFGTGELFF. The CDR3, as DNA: TGTGCCAGTAGTATGTTCGGCACCGGGGAGCTGTTTTTT.

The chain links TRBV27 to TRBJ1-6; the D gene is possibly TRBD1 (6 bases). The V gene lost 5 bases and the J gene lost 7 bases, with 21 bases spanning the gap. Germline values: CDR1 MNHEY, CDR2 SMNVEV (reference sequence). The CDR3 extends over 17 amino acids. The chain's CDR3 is CASSRLPGQLGNSPLHF. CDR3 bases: TGTGCCAGCAGTCGCCTCCCGGGACAACTGGGGAATTCACCCCTCCACTTT.

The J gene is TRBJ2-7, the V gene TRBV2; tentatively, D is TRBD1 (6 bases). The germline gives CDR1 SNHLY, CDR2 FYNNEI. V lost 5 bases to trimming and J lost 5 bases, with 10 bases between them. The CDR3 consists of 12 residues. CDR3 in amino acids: CASSKTGDEQYF. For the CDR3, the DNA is TGTGCCAGCAGTAAGACAGGAGACGAGCAGTACTTC.

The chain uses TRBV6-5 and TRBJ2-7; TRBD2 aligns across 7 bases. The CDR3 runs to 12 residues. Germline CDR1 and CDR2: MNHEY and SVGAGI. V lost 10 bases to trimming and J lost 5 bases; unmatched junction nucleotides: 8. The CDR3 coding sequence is TGTGCCACACAGCGGGATTCAGACGAGCAGTACTTC. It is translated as CATQRDSDEQYF.

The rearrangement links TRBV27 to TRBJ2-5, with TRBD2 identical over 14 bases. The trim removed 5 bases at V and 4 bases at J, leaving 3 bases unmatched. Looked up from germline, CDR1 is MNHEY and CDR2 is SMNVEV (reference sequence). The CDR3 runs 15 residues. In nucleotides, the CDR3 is TGTGCCAGCAGTATGGGACTAGCGGGAGTAGAGACCCAGTACTTC. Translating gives CASSMGLAGVETQYF.

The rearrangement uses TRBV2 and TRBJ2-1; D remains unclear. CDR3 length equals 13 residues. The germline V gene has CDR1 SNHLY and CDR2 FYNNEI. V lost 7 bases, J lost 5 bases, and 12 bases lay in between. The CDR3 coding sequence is TGTGCCAGCATCCTCTCACGGGACAATGAGCAGTTCTTC. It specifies CASILSRDNEQFF.

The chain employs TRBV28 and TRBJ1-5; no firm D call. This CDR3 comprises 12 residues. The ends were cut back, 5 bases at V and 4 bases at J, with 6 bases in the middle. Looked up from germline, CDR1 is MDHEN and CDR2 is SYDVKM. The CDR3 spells CASSRGNQPQHF. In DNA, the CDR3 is TGTGCCAGCAGTCGAGGAAATCAGCCCCAGCATTTT.

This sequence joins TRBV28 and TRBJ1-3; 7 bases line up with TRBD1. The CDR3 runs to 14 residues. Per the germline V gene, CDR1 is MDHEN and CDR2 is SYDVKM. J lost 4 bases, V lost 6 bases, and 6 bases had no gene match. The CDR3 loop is CASSRAGGGNTIYF. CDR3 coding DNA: TGTGCCAGCAGCAGAGCAGGGGGGGGAAACACCATATATTTT.